The 29 T cell receptor beta chains given below trace back to one sample, sequenced in a study of CD8 T cells in Susac syndrome. An input of roughly 0.5 to 1 ug of RNA was subjected to reverse transcription using random hexamers. TCRdb passed the immunoSEQ multiplex PCR reads through MiXCR, listing each CDR3 protein once. The table lists about 190,000 distinct CDR3 sequences, approximately 95% of them singletons. Sequences were obtained from CD8+ T cells from PBMCs. These receptors were collected from a human donor with Susac syndrome.

The V and J genes are TRBV28 and TRBJ2-7; 9 bases fit TRBD2. This CDR3 is built from 15 residues. V was pared by 7 bases and J by 2 bases, with 9 bases of the junction left unmatched. Germline CDR1 MDHEN, CDR2 SYDVKM. The CDR3 DNA reads TGTGCCAGCACCCCCGTGGGCGGGAGGGCCTACGAGCAGTACTTC. Translated: CASTPVGGRAYEQYF.

This chain joins TRBV5-4 and TRBJ2-7; 10 nucleotides match TRBD2. The V segment lost 0 bases and the J segment 5 bases; nucleotides outside the gene matches: 11. Germline V gene data show CDR1 as SGHNT and CDR2 as YYREEE (reference sequence). This CDR3 spans 17 amino acids. The CDR3 bases are TGTGCCAGCAGCTTGGCGTCGCCTAGCGGGAGTCTCCACGAGCAGTACTTC. As protein: CASSLASPSGSLHEQYF. Full variable domain (remainder filled in from reference TRBV5-4 and TRBJ2-7): ETGVTQSPTHLIKTRGQQVTLRCSSQSGHNTVSWYQQALGQGPQFIFQYYREEENGRGNFPPRFSGLQFPNYSSELNVNALELDDSALYLCASSLASPSGSLHEQYFGPGTRLTVT.

Here the CDR3 reads CATSSLPGTGYGYTF. The DNA of the CDR3 is TGTGCCACCAGCAGCCTTCCCGGGACCGGGTATGGCTACACCTTC. The rearrangement joins TRBV15 to TRBJ1-2; D perhaps matches TRBD1 (5 bases). CDR3 length: 15 residues. CDR1 is LNHNV, CDR2 YYDKDF, per germline (reference sequence). Deletions cut 3 bases from V and 5 bases from J, with 16 bases between. The full variable domain, in which reference TRBV15 and TRBJ1-2 provide the parts outside the CDR3, is DAMVIQNPRYQVTQFGKPVTLSCSQTLNHNVMYWYQQKSSQAPKLLFHYYDKDFNNEADTPDNFQSRRPNTSFCFLDIRSPGLGDTAMYLCATSSLPGTGYGYTFGSGTRLTVV.

This rearrangement joins TRBV30 to TRBJ1-1; 8 bases agree with TRBD1. The CDR3 is made up of 13 amino acids. CDR1 GTSNPN and CDR2 SVGIG come from the germline V gene (reference sequence). The V gene end was trimmed by 4 bases and the J gene end by 11 bases; junction bases not matched to a gene: 12. The CDR3 region has the DNA TGTGCCTGGAACGGACAGGGACTTCCTTGGGCTTTCTTT. Protein product: CAWNGQGLPWAFF.

V is TRBV7-2 and J is TRBJ2-7, with 9 bases fitting TRBD2. The CDR3 spans 17 residues. The V and J ends lost 2 bases and 6 bases, in that order; junction bases with no gene match: 14. CDR1 is SGHTA, CDR2 FQGNSA, per germline. CDR3 amino acids: CASSLPVRREGLGEQYF. The CDR3 region has the DNA TGTGCCAGCAGCTTACCGGTGAGGCGGGAGGGCCTTGGCGAGCAGTACTTC.

This rearrangement joins TRBV7-3 to TRBJ1-1; the D gene is possibly TRBD1 (6 bases). The CDR3 totals 15 residues. The V gene lost 2 bases and the J gene lost 1 base, with 11 bases spanning the gap. Germline V gene data show CDR1 as SGHTA and CDR2 as FQGTGA. CDR3 nucleotide sequence: TGTGCCAGCAGCTTACGGGCAGGGGAGAACACTGAAGCTTTCTTT. Translating it yields CASSLRAGENTEAFF.

Written as DNA, the CDR3 is TGCGCCAGCAGCCAGGGACCGGAGAACACTGAAGCTTTCTTT. Translation: CASSQGPENTEAFF. The V and J genes are TRBV4-1 and TRBJ1-1; D is possibly TRBD1 (5 bases). Germline lookup yields CDR1 MGHRA and CDR2 YSYEKL. The CDR3 extends over 14 amino acids. V lost 3 bases, J lost 1 base, and 9 bases lay in between.

The V and J genes are TRBV5-4 and TRBJ1-6; 9 bases match TRBD1. Germline assignment: CDR1 SGHNT and CDR2 YYREEE (reference sequence). The ends lost 4 bases at V and 7 bases at J; junction bases unmatched: 9. CDR3 length equals 16 residues. In DNA, the CDR3 is TGTGCCAGCAGCGCCATGGACAGGGGAAACAATTCACCCCTCCACTTT. It encodes CASSAMDRGNNSPLHF.

The chain recombines TRBV11-2 with TRBJ1-1; D not certain. V was trimmed by 0 bases and J by 0 bases, leaving 8 bases between them. From germline, CDR1 is SGHAT and CDR2 FQNNGV. The CDR3 runs to 15 residues. DNA for the CDR3: TGTGCCAGCAGCTTAGAGGTCCAGGTGAACACTGAAGCTTTCTTT. This translates into CASSLEVQVNTEAFF.

The V and J genes are TRBV21-1 and TRBJ2-2; the table calls TRBD1, which could not be checked here. TRBV21-1 is a pseudogene locus. The CDR3 consists of 17 residues. The CDR3 loop reads CASSIWTKGGRTGELFF. CDR3 coding DNA: TGTGCCAGCAGCATATGGACGAAGGGGGGACGGACCGGGGAGCTGTTTTTT.

This chain joins TRBV12-5 and TRBJ2-5; the match to TRBD2 covers 12 bases. CDR1 LGHNT and CDR2 FRNRAP come from the germline V gene. After removal of 1 base from V and 7 bases from J, the junction contained 7 bases not matched to a gene. The CDR3 consists of 16 residues. The CDR3 DNA reads TGTGCTAGTGGTTTGGAACCGACTAGCGGGAGTGTGACCCAGTACTTC. This sequence encodes CASGLEPTSGSVTQYF.

V usage is TRBV25-1 and J usage is TRBJ2-1; 12 nucleotides match TRBD2. The V and J ends lost 4 bases and 7 bases, in that order; junction bases with no gene match: 2. The V gene's germline CDR1 is MGHDK and CDR2 SYGVNS. This CDR3 region has 14 residues. CDR3 loop: CASSVTSGGNEQFF. The CDR3 DNA reads TGTGCCAGCAGTGTGACTAGCGGGGGAAATGAGCAGTTCTTC. Complete variable domain (other parts from reference TRBV25-1 and TRBJ2-1): EADIYQTPRYLVIGTGKKITLECSQTMGHDKMYWYQQDPGMELHLIHYSYGVNSTEKGDLSSESTVSRIRTEHFPLTLESARPSHTSQYLCASSVTSGGNEQFFGPGTRLTVL.

This chain connects TRBV12-3 or TRBV12-4 to TRBJ1-1, with D possibly TRBD1 on 6 matching bases. The V gene lost 4 bases and the J gene lost 7 bases, with 16 bases spanning the gap. The CDR3 spans 14 residues. DNA of the CDR3: TGTGCCAGCAGTTCGAACGTGGACAGATTTGAAGCTTTCTTT. This codes for CASSSNVDRFEAFF.

This clonotype showed up just once. V and J are TRBV7-2 and TRBJ2-1; 8 nucleotides match TRBD2. This CDR3 spans 15 amino acids. The germline gives CDR1 SGHTA, CDR2 FQGNSA. The V segment lost 4 bases and the J segment 10 bases; nucleotides outside the gene matches: 12. Here the CDR3 reads CASSSTREGGGEQFF. CDR3 DNA: TGTGCCAGCAGCTCCACTCGGGAGGGAGGTGGGGAGCAGTTCTTC.

This clonotype appeared once. This chain joins TRBV27 and TRBJ2-7; D is tentatively TRBD1 or TRBD2 (5 bases each). The CDR3 loop spans 14 amino acids. CDR1 and CDR2 from the germline V gene are MNHEY and SMNVEV (reference sequence). The V end lost 3 bases, the J end lost 2 bases, and 11 bases lay between the germline ends. CDR3 sequence reads: CASSLRGEPYEQYF. In DNA, the CDR3 is TGTGCCAGCAGTTTGCGAGGGGAGCCCTACGAGCAGTACTTC.

The CDR3 region has the DNA TGCAGCGTTGATCCCGGACTAGCGGGATCCGAGCAGTACTTC. Translation: CSVDPGLAGSEQYF. J is TRBJ2-7 and V is TRBV29-1; 12 bases are shared with TRBD2. Trimming took 3 bases from V and 6 from J; bases not matched to a gene: 6. Germline V CDR1 and CDR2: SQVTM, ANQGSEA. The CDR3 contains 14 residues.

This clonotype was seen only once. V and J are TRBV6-1 and TRBJ2-1; possibly TRBD2 for D (7 bases). CDR3 size: 14 residues. Trimming left V 10 bases short and J 8 bases short, with 21 bases between. Germline V gives CDR1 MNHNS, CDR2 SASEGT. CDR3 loop: CATVRGPRVHEQFF. CDR3 DNA sequence: TGTGCCACCGTGCGGGGGCCTCGGGTCCATGAGCAGTTCTTC.

The chain uses TRBV9 and TRBJ2-3; 10 bases align to TRBD2. Germline loops: CDR1 SGDLS, CDR2 YYNGEE. Losses at the gene ends were 2 bases for V and 5 bases for J; bases not matched to a gene: 5. CDR3 length equals 15 residues. The CDR3 here is CASSVSGRAGDTQYF. The CDR3 DNA reads as TGTGCCAGCAGCGTGAGCGGGAGGGCCGGAGATACGCAGTATTTT.

The rearrangement joins TRBV19 to TRBJ2-2; D remains ambiguous. The V and J ends lost 3 bases and 3 bases respectively, with 5 bases between them. Per the germline V gene, CDR1 is LNHDA and CDR2 is SQIVND (reference sequence). The CDR3 runs to 13 residues. The chain's CDR3 is CASSMGYTGELFF. DNA of the CDR3: TGTGCCAGTAGTATGGGGTACACCGGGGAGCTGTTTTTT.

CDR3 residues: CSARIQGASTDTQYF. The CDR3 region has the DNA TGCAGTGCTAGGATCCAGGGGGCATCCACAGATACGCAGTATTTT. V usage is TRBV20-1 and J usage is TRBJ2-3; 8 nucleotides align to TRBD1. V lost 3 bases and J lost 2; bases outside the gene matches: 7. This CDR3 has 15 residues. CDR1 and CDR2 (germline): DFQATT, SNEGSKA (reference sequence).

This chain connects TRBV20-1 to TRBJ2-5, with TRBD2 identical over 13 bases. The length of the CDR3 is 15 residues. CDR1 and CDR2 from the germline V gene are DFQATT and SNEGSKA (reference sequence). The J segment lost 4 bases and the V segment lost 0 bases, leaving 2 bases of the junction unmatched. The CDR3 DNA reads as TGCAGTGCTAGAGAGTGGACTAGCGGGGGAGAGACCCAGTACTTC. It encodes CSAREWTSGGETQYF.

This clonotype was seen a few times. The chain couples TRBV9 to TRBJ1-1; 8 positions agree with TRBD1. With V trimmed by 4 bases and J by 6 bases, 5 bases remained unmatched. The CDR3 consists of 13 residues. CDR1 is SGDLS, CDR2 YYNGEE, per germline. CDR3 protein: CASSPGQGAEAFF. CDR3 bases: TGTGCCAGCAGCCCCGGACAGGGTGCTGAAGCTTTCTTT. Supplemented by reference TRBV9 and TRBJ1-1, the full variable domain reads DSGVTQTPKHLITATGQRVTLRCSPRSGDLSVYWYQQSLDQGLQFLIQYYNGEERAKGNILERFSAQQFPDLHSELNLSSLELGDSALYFCASSPGQGAEAFFGQGTRLTVV.

J is TRBJ2-7 and V is TRBV7-3; 8 bases agree with TRBD1. Germline assignment: CDR1 SGHTA and CDR2 FQGTGA. J was trimmed by 3 bases and V by 4 bases; bases with no gene match: 5. The CDR3 runs to 14 residues. The CDR3 sequence: CASSYGQGDYEQYF. The CDR3 DNA is TGTGCCAGCAGCTACGGACAGGGAGACTACGAGCAGTACTTC.

The chain couples TRBV6-5 to TRBJ2-1, with 8 nucleotides matching TRBD1. The germline gives CDR1 MNHEY, CDR2 SVGAGI. J gave up 6 bases and V 7 bases, and 5 bases lay outside the gene matches. This CDR3 is built from 13 residues. The CDR3 sequence is CASNDRGPNEQFF. The CDR3 DNA reads TGTGCCAGCAATGACAGGGGCCCCAATGAGCAGTTCTTC.

The chain links TRBV7-9 to TRBJ2-1; 7 nucleotides align to TRBD2. V gave up 5 bases and J gave up 1 base; unmatched junction bases: 8. Per the germline V gene, CDR1 is SEHNR and CDR2 is FQNEAQ (reference sequence). The CDR3 sequence is 16 residues long. The CDR3 is CASSPIGGGSYNEQFF. The DNA for the CDR3 is TGTGCCAGCAGCCCTATTGGGGGGGGATCCTACAATGAGCAGTTCTTC.

The chain carries TRBV4-1 and TRBJ2-5; 8 bases are shared with TRBD2. Germline CDR1 is MGHRA and CDR2 is YSYEKL. This CDR3 region has 14 residues. V lost 4 bases to trimming and J lost 7 bases; unmatched junction nucleotides: 8. The DNA for the CDR3 is TGCGCCAGCAGCCTTAGCGGGGAGGGTGGGACCCAGTACTTC. It translates to CASSLSGEGGTQYF.

The chain has TRBV4-1 and TRBJ1-2; TRBD1 matches at 9 bases. CDR3 size: 16 residues. Germline loops: CDR1 MGHRA, CDR2 YSYEKL. V was clipped by 4 bases and J by 7 bases; unmatched bases: 13. CDR3 nucleotide sequence: TGCGCCAGCAGCCTCGCCGCGGGACAGGGTAATTCTGGCTACACCTTC. Amino acid sequence: CASSLAAGQGNSGYTF.

The V and J genes are TRBV7-9 and TRBJ2-5, with 8 positions matching TRBD1. Trimming removed 5 bases from V and 7 bases from J; junction bases left unmatched: 9. CDR1 SEHNR and CDR2 FQNEAQ come from the germline V gene (reference sequence). The CDR3 runs to 14 residues. CDR3 nucleotide sequence: TGTGCCAGCAGCCCCCTGGACAGGGTCCGGACCCAGTACTTC. Its protein product is CASSPLDRVRTQYF.

J is TRBJ2-1 and V is TRBV3-1, with a possible D match to TRBD2 (7 bases). Germline V gene data show CDR1 as LGHDT and CDR2 as YNNKEL (reference sequence). CDR3 length: 15 residues. Trimming shortened V by 0 bases and J by 9 bases, and 15 bases separated the two germline ends. The CDR3 nucleotides read TGTGCCAGCAGCCAAGACGGAAAGGGGGGGAGTGAGCAGTTCTTC. It yields the protein CASSQDGKGGSEQFF.